This TCR beta chain was retrieved from a study of post-analysis software for immune sequencing data. Study-wide background: Courses of disease covered relapsing-remitting, secondary progressive and progressive-relapsing multiple sclerosis. Study-wide points: Among multiple sclerosis patients, normalized Chao1 diversity was significantly below that of controls. Roughly 5 TRBV segments occurring more often in patients than controls included TRBV5-6, TRBV5-1 and TRBV20-1. When the samples were clustered directly with F measure, those that had been prepared in the same batch showed strong co-clustering.

The library was made from cDNA and included unique molecular identifiers. From around 1 to 10 million T cells, 500,000 or so cDNA molecules were obtained. One entry per CDR3 protein, called by TCRdb with MiXCR from the PCR reads. The sample includes some 190,000 distinct CDR3 sequences, over 25% of them seen just once. Trimming at V came to 7 bases and at J to 6 bases, leaving 8 bases not matched to a gene. Germline V CDR1 and CDR2: SNHLY, FYNNEI. There are 14 residues in the CDR3. The sample holds a few counts of this clonotype. The target antigen is unknown. The origin of this receptor is a girl under 18 with multiple sclerosis. Sequenced: blood. The rearrangement joins TRBV2 to TRBJ1-1; 10 bases fit TRBD1. In DNA, the CDR3 is TGTGCCAGCAACTCCGGGACAGGGGTGTCTGAAGCTTTCTTT. Translated, it gives CASNSGTGVSEAFF.